These T cell receptor beta chains were read from a single sample in a study of T cells expressing NK-cell markers. TCRdb reprocessed the 5' RACE reads; each CDR3 protein has one entry and no DNA is given. Listed are about 390,000 distinct CDR3 sequences; around 10% falls within the top ten. The sequenced sample was blood T cells: a sorted CD56 or NKG2C T cell subset, CD4+ or CD8+ T cells, or bulk PBMC T cells (not recorded which). These receptors all come from a woman aged 50 to 60 in good health. The CDR3 runs from the conserved cysteine through the conserved F or W.

CDR3aa: CASSPRLAVAGANVLTF
j_gene: TRBJ2-6
v_gene: TRBV7-9

CDR3aa: CSVWVGLNTEAFF
j_gene: TRBJ1-1
v_gene: TRBV29-1

CDR3aa: CASSQARGTRTSPLHF
j_gene: TRBJ1-6
v_gene: TRBV14

CDR3aa: CASSSPKWDTQYF
j_gene: TRBJ2-3
v_gene: TRBV5-5

CDR3aa: CASSSLAGRSYNEQFF
j_gene: TRBJ2-1
v_gene: TRBV28

CDR3aa: CASSPMGRILAKNIQYF
j_gene: TRBJ2-4
v_gene: TRBV11-2

CDR3aa: CASSLADGRSADTQYF
j_gene: TRBJ2-3
v_gene: TRBV5-1

CDR3aa: CASSPPLGRRNTEAFF
j_gene: TRBJ1-1
v_gene: TRBV7-9

CDR3aa: CASIRGPQETQYF
j_gene: TRBJ2-5
v_gene: TRBV2

CDR3aa: CASSSRMNTGELFF
j_gene: TRBJ2-2
v_gene: TRBV7-8

CDR3aa: CATSDLHSRSQHF
j_gene: TRBJ1-5
v_gene: TRBV24-1

CDR3aa: CASNLSQGRYQFF
j_gene: TRBJ2-1
v_gene: TRBV12-3/TRBV12-4

CDR3aa: CASSPWTELAGEANEQFF
j_gene: TRBJ2-1
v_gene: TRBV11-3

CDR3aa: CAWSVRQINEKLFF
j_gene: TRBJ1-4
v_gene: TRBV30

CDR3aa: CASGSSYEQYF
j_gene: TRBJ2-7
v_gene: TRBV6-5

CDR3aa: CASSPKGLAGASNEQFF
j_gene: TRBJ2-1
v_gene: TRBV7-2

CDR3aa: CASSASSGTYEQYF
j_gene: TRBJ2-7
v_gene: TRBV4-1

CDR3aa: CASSAEGGADTQYF
j_gene: TRBJ2-3
v_gene: TRBV9

CDR3aa: CASSAQGGLEETQYF
j_gene: TRBJ2-5
v_gene: TRBV7-8

CDR3aa: CASSLKRRASSYNEQFF
j_gene: TRBJ2-1
v_gene: TRBV7-9

CDR3aa: CASSWGDGQREPQHF
j_gene: TRBJ1-5
v_gene: TRBV5-1

CDR3aa: CASSLEGGGPDTQYF
j_gene: TRBJ2-3
v_gene: TRBV5-1

CDR3aa: CASRVDRAGPQHF
j_gene: TRBJ1-5
v_gene: TRBV6-5

CDR3aa: CATSPGTEAFF
j_gene: TRBJ1-1
v_gene: TRBV10-1

CDR3aa: CATSDPGRGGEQFF
j_gene: TRBJ2-1
v_gene: TRBV24-1

CDR3aa: CASSSGQRTNYGYTF
j_gene: TRBJ1-2
v_gene: TRBV5-4

CDR3aa: CASSYSTRLRREQFF
j_gene: TRBJ2-1
v_gene: TRBV6-5

CDR3aa: CSVGRRESLTDTQYF
j_gene: TRBJ2-3
v_gene: TRBV20-1

CDR3aa: CASSGTFQETQYF
j_gene: TRBJ2-5
v_gene: TRBV2

CDR3aa: CASSSDRGGNYGYTF
j_gene: TRBJ1-2
v_gene: TRBV11-3

CDR3aa: CSAPKGGVGNQPQHF
j_gene: TRBJ1-5
v_gene: TRBV20-1

CDR3aa: CASGGFTEAFF
j_gene: TRBJ1-1
v_gene: TRBV7-8

CDR3aa: CASSLGPTLLETQYF
j_gene: TRBJ2-5
v_gene: TRBV11-3

CDR3aa: CASSQWLAGDVNEQFF
j_gene: TRBJ2-1
v_gene: TRBV4-2

CDR3aa: CSAEGGAEAFF
j_gene: TRBJ1-1
v_gene: TRBV20-1

CDR3aa: CASSFGLRDTDTQYF
j_gene: TRBJ2-3
v_gene: TRBV5-1

CDR3aa: CSARGAQGNYGYTF
j_gene: TRBJ1-2
v_gene: TRBV20-1

CDR3aa: CASMRGGHGNTIYF
j_gene: TRBJ1-3
v_gene: TRBV12-3/TRBV12-4

CDR3aa: CSARWVTGESYEQYF
j_gene: TRBJ2-7
v_gene: TRBV20-1

CDR3aa: CSVEDVLGTEAFF
j_gene: TRBJ1-1
v_gene: TRBV29-1

CDR3aa: CSASPKTMTRFYNEQFF
j_gene: TRBJ2-1
v_gene: TRBV20-1

CDR3aa: CSARDSGGYNSPLHF
j_gene: TRBJ1-6
v_gene: TRBV20-1

CDR3aa: CASSWDRAETQYF
j_gene: TRBJ2-5
v_gene: TRBV12-3/TRBV12-4

CDR3aa: CASSLAPTGSSDTQYF
j_gene: TRBJ2-3
v_gene: TRBV5-1

CDR3aa: CAGSKGGTNYGYTF
j_gene: TRBJ1-2
v_gene: TRBV10-3

CDR3aa: CASSKTSGTSETQYF
j_gene: TRBJ2-5
v_gene: TRBV6-6

CDR3aa: CASSPPRREPTDTQYF
j_gene: TRBJ2-3
v_gene: TRBV18